Described below is a single T cell receptor beta chain sequence and its context. Antigen unknown. The data are from a study of shared clonotypes between healthy human individuals. Study results and caveats: With a few donors compared, around 4.7% of naive CD4 clonotypes were shared.

Libraries were prepared by immunoSEQ multiplex PCR; TCRdb keeps only in-frame clonotypes and omits some of them. The sample lists about 2.3 million clones, over 90% occurring once. The CDR3 consists of 18 residues. CDR1 and CDR2 (germline): SGHNT, YYREEE (reference sequence). V lost 1 base and J lost 1, with 15 bases in between. This TCR was recovered from a man aged 18 to 30 in good health. Some clones in this sample may be carry-over from other donors' samples. The sample comprised naive CD4+ T cells from PBMCs. The subset here: CD45RA+ positively selected. The chain couples TRBV5-4 to TRBJ2-6; possible D gene TRBD1, 6 bases. The CDR3 nucleotides read TGTGCCAGCAGCTTGCTGGGGCAGGGGCGTTCTGGGGCCAACGTCCTGACTTTC. Its protein product is CASSLLGQGRSGANVLTF.